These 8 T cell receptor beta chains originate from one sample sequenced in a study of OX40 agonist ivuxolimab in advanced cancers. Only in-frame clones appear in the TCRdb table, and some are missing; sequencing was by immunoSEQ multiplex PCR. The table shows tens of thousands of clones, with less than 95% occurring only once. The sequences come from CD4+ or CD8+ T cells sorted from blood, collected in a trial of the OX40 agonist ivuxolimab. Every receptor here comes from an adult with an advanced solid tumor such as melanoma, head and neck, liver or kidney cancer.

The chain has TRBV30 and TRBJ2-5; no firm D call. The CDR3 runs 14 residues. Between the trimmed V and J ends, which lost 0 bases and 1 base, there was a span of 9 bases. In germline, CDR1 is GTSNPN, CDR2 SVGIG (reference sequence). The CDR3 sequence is CAWSVVNTQETQYF. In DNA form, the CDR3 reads TGTGCCTGGAGTGTAGTTAACACCCAAGAGACCCAGTACTTC.

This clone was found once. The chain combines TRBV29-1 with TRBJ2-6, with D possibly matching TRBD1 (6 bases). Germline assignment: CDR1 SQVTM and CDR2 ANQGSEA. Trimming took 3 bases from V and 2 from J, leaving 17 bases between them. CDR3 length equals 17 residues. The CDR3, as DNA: TGCAGCGTTGAGTCGAGGGGGAGTCTTCCTGGGGCCAACGTCCTGACTTTC. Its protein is CSVESRGSLPGANVLTF.

CDR3 sequence reads: CASSFLGQGDDEQYF. CDR3 DNA: TGTGCCAGCAGTTTTCTTGGACAGGGAGACGACGAGCAGTACTTC. The rearrangement uses TRBV28 and TRBJ2-7; 8 positions match TRBD1. The trim removed 3 bases at V and 5 bases at J, leaving 9 bases unmatched. Germline CDR1 MDHEN, CDR2 SYDVKM. CDR3 length equals 15 residues.

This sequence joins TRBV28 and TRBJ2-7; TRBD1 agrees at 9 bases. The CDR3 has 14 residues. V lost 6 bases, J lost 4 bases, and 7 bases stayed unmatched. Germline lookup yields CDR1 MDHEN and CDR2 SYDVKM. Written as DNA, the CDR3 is TGTGCCAGCAGCCGGGACAGGGTTATATACGAGCAGTACTTC. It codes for CASSRDRVIYEQYF. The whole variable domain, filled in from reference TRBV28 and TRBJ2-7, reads DVKVTQSSRYLVKRTGEKVFLECVQDMDHENMFWYRQDPGLGLRLIYFSYDVKMKEKGDIPEGYSVSREKKERFSLILESASTNQTSMYLCASSRDRVIYEQYFGPGTRLTVT.

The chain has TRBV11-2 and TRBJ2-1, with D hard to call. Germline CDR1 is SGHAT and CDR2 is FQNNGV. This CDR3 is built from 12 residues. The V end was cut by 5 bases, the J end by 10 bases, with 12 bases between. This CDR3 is CASSQFDSEQFF. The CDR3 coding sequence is TGTGCCAGCAGCCAGTTTGACTCAGAGCAGTTCTTC.

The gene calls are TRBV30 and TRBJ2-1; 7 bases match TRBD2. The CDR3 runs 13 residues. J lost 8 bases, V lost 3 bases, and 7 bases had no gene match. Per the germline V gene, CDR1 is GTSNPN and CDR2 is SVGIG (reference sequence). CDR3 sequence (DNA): TGTGCCTGGAGGGCACGGGGGGTCGATGAGCAGTTCTTC. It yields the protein CAWRARGVDEQFF. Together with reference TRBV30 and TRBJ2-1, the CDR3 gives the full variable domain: SQTIHQWPATLVQPVGSPLSLECTVEGTSNPNLYWYRQAAGRGLQLLFYSVGIGQISSEVPQNLSASRPQDRQFILSSKKLLLSDSGFYLCAWRARGVDEQFFGPGTRLTVL.

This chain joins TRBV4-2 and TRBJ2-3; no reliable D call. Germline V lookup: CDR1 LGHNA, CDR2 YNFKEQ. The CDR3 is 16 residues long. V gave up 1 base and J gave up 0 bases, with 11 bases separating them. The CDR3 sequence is CASSQVMGSSTDTQYF. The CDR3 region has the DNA TGTGCCAGCAGCCAAGTAATGGGATCTAGCACAGATACGCAGTATTTT.

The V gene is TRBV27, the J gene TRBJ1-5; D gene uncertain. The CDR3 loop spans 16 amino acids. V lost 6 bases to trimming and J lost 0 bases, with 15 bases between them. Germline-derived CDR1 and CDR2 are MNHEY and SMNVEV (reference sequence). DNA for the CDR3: TGTGCCAGCAGCCGGATTAAGCCCTATAGCAATCAGCCCCAGCATTTT. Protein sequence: CASSRIKPYSNQPQHF.